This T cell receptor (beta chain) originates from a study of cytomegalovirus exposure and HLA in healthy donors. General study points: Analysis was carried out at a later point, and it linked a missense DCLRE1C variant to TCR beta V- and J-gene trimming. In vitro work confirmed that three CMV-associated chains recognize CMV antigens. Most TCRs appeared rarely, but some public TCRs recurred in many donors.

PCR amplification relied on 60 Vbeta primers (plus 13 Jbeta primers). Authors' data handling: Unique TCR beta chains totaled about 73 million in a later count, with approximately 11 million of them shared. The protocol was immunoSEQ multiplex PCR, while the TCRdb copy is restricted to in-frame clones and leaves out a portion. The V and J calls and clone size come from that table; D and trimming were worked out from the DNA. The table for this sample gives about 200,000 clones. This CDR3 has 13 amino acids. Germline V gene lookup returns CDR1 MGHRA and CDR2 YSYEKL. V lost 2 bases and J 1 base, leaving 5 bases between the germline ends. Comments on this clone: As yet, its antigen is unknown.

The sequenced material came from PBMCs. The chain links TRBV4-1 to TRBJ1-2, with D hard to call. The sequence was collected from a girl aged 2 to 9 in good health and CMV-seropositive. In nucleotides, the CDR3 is TGCGCCAGCAGCCAAAACAGTAACTATGGCTACACCTTC. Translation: CASSQNSNYGYTF.